This T cell receptor beta chain was identified during a study of CD8 T cells in ankylosing spondylitis. Study-wide points: Seven or eight highly homologous variants formed a TCR beta motif that appeared characteristic of ankylosing spondylitis blood. Disease-linked clones reportedly showed significant enrichment in matched ankylosing spondylitis synovial fluid. Prior literature has documented some motif variants in synovial fluid and blood from reactive arthritis.

Each TCR beta library was made by quantitative 5'-RACE that incorporated molecular barcodes. TCRdb passed the 5' RACE reads through MiXCR, listing each CDR3 protein once. The sample holds 670,000 or so distinct CDR3 sequences, under 20% seen once. V was clipped by 3 bases and J by 10 bases, with 13 bases between them. CDR3 length equals 12 residues. The V gene's germline CDR1 is DFQATT and CDR2 SNEGSKA (reference sequence). As to this clonotype: As yet, its antigen is unknown.

The sample was blood, either unsorted or a sorted T cell fraction (not recorded which). The chain couples TRBV20-1 to TRBJ2-1; a weak D match, TRBD2 (6 bases). The clonotype comes from a male donor with ankylosing spondylitis. Here the CDR3 reads CSASAGSREQFF. CDR3 nucleotides: TGCAGTGCTAGTGCCGGGAGCAGGGAGCAGTTCTTC.